What follows are 19 T cell receptor beta chains derived from one specimen sequenced in a study of PD-1 blockade in classical Hodgkin lymphoma. The repertoire was sequenced with immunoSEQ multiplex PCR; TCRdb's copy has only in-frame clones and lacks some. Of approximately 43,000 clones in the sample, about 86% are singletons; the top ten hold 5% to 6.5%. Every patient experienced relapse after autologous stem cell transplantation, and brentuximab vedotin exposure varied. The specimen was peripheral blood mononuclear cells (PBMCs), collected before the second cycle of nivolumab. Receptors originate from a human donor with classical Hodgkin lymphoma.

The chain joins TRBV16 to TRBJ2-2; 8 bases align to TRBD2. Germline-derived CDR1 and CDR2 are KGHSY and FQNENV. CDR3 length: 17 residues. The junction had 8 bases not matched to a gene; V was cut back by 2 bases and J by 3 bases. The CDR3 region has the DNA TGTGCCAGCAGCCAAGGCCGAAAAGCGGGGGACACCGGGGAGCTGTTTTTT. Translating gives CASSQGRKAGDTGELFF.

The chain has TRBV7-8 and TRBJ1-5, with 9 bases fitting TRBD1. This CDR3 spans 16 amino acids. V was clipped by 5 bases and J by 2 bases; unmatched bases: 7. From germline, CDR1 is SGHVS and CDR2 FQNEAQ. This CDR3 reads CASSPTGGSRNQPQHF. As DNA, the CDR3 is TGTGCCAGCAGCCCAACAGGGGGCTCTCGCAATCAGCCCCAGCATTTT.

This clone appeared once. The V and J genes are TRBV18 and TRBJ2-3; D is possibly TRBD1 (6 bases). CDR1 is KGHSH, CDR2 LQKENI, per germline. The CDR3 is 15 amino acids. With 6 bases removed from V and 1 base from J, the gap between germline ends came to 14 bases. This chain's CDR3 is CASSLRQVGTDTQYF. CDR3 coding DNA: TGTGCCAGCTCGCTAAGACAGGTGGGCACAGATACGCAGTATTTT.

The chain links TRBV19 to TRBJ2-3; a possible D gene is TRBD2 (5 bases). V lost 3 bases, J lost 13 bases, and 11 bases lay in between. Germline values: CDR1 LNHDA, CDR2 SQIVND (reference sequence). This CDR3 spans 11 amino acids. The CDR3: CASSMGDTEYF. CDR3 in DNA: TGTGCCAGTAGTATGGGAGACACGGAGTATTTT.

This chain joins TRBV18 and TRBJ2-7; D not resolved. The germline V and J ends were trimmed by 3 bases and 0 bases, with 12 bases remaining between them. The CDR3 has 15 residues. Germline CDR1 KGHSH, CDR2 LQKENI. CDR3: CASSPAFGSSYEQYF. The CDR3, as DNA: TGTGCCAGCTCACCGGCGTTCGGAAGCTCCTACGAGCAGTACTTC.

This chain connects TRBV29-1 to TRBJ2-7, with 9 positions matching TRBD2. This CDR3 has 11 residues. Germline V gives CDR1 SQVTM, CDR2 ANQGSEA. The J segment lost 6 bases and the V segment lost 7 bases, leaving 4 bases of the junction unmatched. CDR3 region: CSAGTSSEQYF. CDR3 in DNA: TGCAGCGCTGGGACTAGCAGCGAGCAGTACTTC.

The V and J genes are TRBV28 and TRBJ2-7, with 7 bases matching TRBD1. This CDR3 has 17 amino acids. Per the germline V gene, CDR1 is MDHEN and CDR2 is SYDVKM. V gave up 3 bases and J gave up 4 bases; unmatched junction bases: 15. The CDR3 sequence is CASSFFGSGGHKYEQYF. CDR3 bases: TGTGCCAGCAGTTTCTTTGGATCAGGGGGTCACAAATACGAGCAGTACTTC.

In this sample, this clone turned up a few times. The chain carries TRBV5-6 and TRBJ2-1; 7 positions match TRBD2. This CDR3 has 16 amino acids. Germline V gene lookup returns CDR1 SGHDT and CDR2 YYEEEE. J was trimmed by 6 bases and V by 2 bases; bases with no gene match: 11. CDR3 DNA sequence: TGTGCCAGCAGCTTTGTGAGACTAGCTACTCTCAATGAGCAGTTCTTC. Translation: CASSFVRLATLNEQFF.

This chain links TRBV18 with TRBJ2-1; a possible D gene is TRBD2 (7 bases). The CDR3 totals 15 residues. From germline, CDR1 is KGHSH and CDR2 LQKENI. Between the trimmed V and J ends, which lost 3 bases and 4 bases, there was a span of 13 bases. CDR3 sequence reads: CASSPGGASYNEQFF. As DNA, the CDR3 is TGTGCCAGCTCACCTGGGGGGGCGTCGTACAATGAGCAGTTCTTC.

This sequence joins TRBV28 and TRBJ2-7; 8 nucleotides match TRBD1. Germline V gene lookup returns CDR1 MDHEN and CDR2 SYDVKM. After removal of 0 bases from V and 0 bases from J, the junction contained 7 bases not matched to a gene. The CDR3 is 17 amino acids. CDR3 protein: CASSLWGRDRFSYEQYF. For the CDR3, the DNA is TGTGCCAGCAGTTTATGGGGCCGGGACAGGTTCTCCTACGAGCAGTACTTC. Combining the CDR3 with reference TRBV28 and TRBJ2-7 gives the whole variable domain DVKVTQSSRYLVKRTGEKVFLECVQDMDHENMFWYRQDPGLGLRLIYFSYDVKMKEKGDIPEGYSVSREKKERFSLILESASTNQTSMYLCASSLWGRDRFSYEQYFGPGTRLTVT.

The chain has TRBV6-6 and TRBJ1-1; perhaps TRBD1 as D (5 bases). CDR1 is MNHNY and CDR2 is SVGAGI in the germline V gene (reference sequence). The CDR3 sequence is 14 residues long. V lost 5 bases and J lost 4, with 14 bases in between. CDR3 coding DNA: TGTGCCAGCAGTCCCATTAAGGGGCTCACTGAAGCTTTCTTT. Its translation is CASSPIKGLTEAFF.

V and J are TRBV19 and TRBJ1-4, with TRBD1 as a possible D gene (5 bases). The CDR3 runs to 14 residues. Per the germline V gene, CDR1 is LNHDA and CDR2 is SQIVND (reference sequence). V lost 6 bases and J 7 bases, leaving 15 bases between the germline ends. CDR3 residues: CASRSGTRPEKLFF. The CDR3 DNA reads TGTGCCAGTAGGTCGGGGACTAGGCCTGAAAAACTGTTTTTT.

This clone appeared a single time. The chain carries TRBV19 and TRBJ2-1, with D possibly called TRBD1 or TRBD2 (5 bases each). The CDR3 consists of 12 residues. Looked up from germline, CDR1 is LNHDA and CDR2 is SQIVND (reference sequence). Trimming left V 5 bases short and J 9 bases short, with 11 bases between. CDR3 coding DNA: TGTGCCAGTAGTCGAGGGGTAGGTGAGCAGTTCTTC. Translating it yields CASSRGVGEQFF.

The chain is built from TRBV5-1 and TRBJ2-7; D is unresolved. Trimming took 4 bases from V and 1 from J, leaving 15 bases between them. The CDR3 has 15 amino acids. Germline lookup yields CDR1 SGHRS and CDR2 YFSETQ. CDR3 sequence reads: CASSPLSTLSYEQYF. The DNA of the CDR3 is TGCGCCAGCAGCCCTCTCAGCACCCTTTCCTACGAGCAGTACTTC.

This chain joins TRBV28 and TRBJ2-1; 8 positions match TRBD2. With 3 bases clipped from V and 8 bases from J, the junction kept 9 bases outside the gene matches. Per germline, CDR1 MDHEN and CDR2 SYDVKM. There are 15 residues in the CDR3. Here the CDR3 reads CASSFLGGAIDEQFF. The CDR3 DNA reads TGTGCCAGCAGTTTCCTCGGGGGGGCGATTGATGAGCAGTTCTTC.

This clone was found once. The J gene is TRBJ2-6, the V gene TRBV5-4, with D tentatively TRBD2 (6 bases). CDR1 and CDR2 (germline): SGHNT, YYREEE (reference sequence). The ends were cut back, 0 bases at V and 1 base at J, with 14 bases in the middle. The CDR3 covers 18 residues. CDR3 bases: TGTGCCAGCAGCTTGGAGTTGGAGGGGCATTCTGGGGCCAACGTCCTGACTTTC. This codes for CASSLELEGHSGANVLTF.

The chain couples TRBV19 to TRBJ2-2; D is unresolved. Germline CDR1 LNHDA, CDR2 SQIVND (reference sequence). This CDR3 contains 12 residues. Trimming shortened V by 5 bases and J by 7 bases, and 8 bases separated the two germline ends. CDR3 amino acids: CASSPKIGELFF. Written as DNA, the CDR3 is TGTGCCAGTAGTCCCAAGATCGGGGAGCTGTTTTTT.

This clone appeared a few times. The chain has TRBV9 and TRBJ2-3; D uncertain. The germline V gene encodes CDR1 SGDLS and CDR2 YYNGEE. The CDR3 runs 15 residues. V was clipped by 4 bases and J by 4 bases, with 16 bases between them. As DNA, the CDR3 is TGTGCCAGCAGCCCCCAAGCAGTGGTAGCAGATACGCAGTATTTT. Protein product: CASSPQAVVADTQYF.

The chain has TRBV11-1 and TRBJ2-3, with TRBD1 matching 8 bases. The CDR3 covers 16 residues. Germline V lookup: CDR1 SGHAT, CDR2 FQDESV (reference sequence). The J segment lost 1 base and the V segment lost 5 bases, leaving 8 bases of the junction unmatched. CDR3 sequence (DNA): TGTGCCAGCAGCCCGGACAGGGTAAAGGGCACAGATACGCAGTATTTT. Its translation is CASSPDRVKGTDTQYF.